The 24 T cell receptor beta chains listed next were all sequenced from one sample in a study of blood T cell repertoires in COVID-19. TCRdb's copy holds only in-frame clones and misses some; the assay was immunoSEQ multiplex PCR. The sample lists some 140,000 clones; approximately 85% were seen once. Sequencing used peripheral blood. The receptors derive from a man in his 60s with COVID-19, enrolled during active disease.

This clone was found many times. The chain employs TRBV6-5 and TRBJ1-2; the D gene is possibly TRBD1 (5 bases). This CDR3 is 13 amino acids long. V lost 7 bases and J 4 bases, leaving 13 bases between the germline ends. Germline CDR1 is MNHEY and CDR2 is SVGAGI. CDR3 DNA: TGTGCCAGCACGCCAAGCAGGGCCTATGGCTACACCTTC. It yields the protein CASTPSRAYGYTF.

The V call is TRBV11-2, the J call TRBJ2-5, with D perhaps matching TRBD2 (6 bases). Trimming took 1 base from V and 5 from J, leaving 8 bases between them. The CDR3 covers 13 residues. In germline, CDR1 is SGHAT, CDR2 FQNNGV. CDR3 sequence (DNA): TGTGCCAGCAGCTTAGGGCTAGCGGAGACCCAGTACTTC. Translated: CASSLGLAETQYF.

CDR3 sequence (DNA): TGTGCCAGCAGCCAAACCCGACAGGTCCAAAGGTCACCCCTCCACTTT. Translation gives CASSQTRQVQRSPLHF. The gene calls are TRBV2 and TRBJ1-6, with D maybe TRBD1 (6 bases). The germline V gene encodes CDR1 SNHLY and CDR2 FYNNEI. The CDR3 length is 16 residues. Deletions cut 6 bases from V and 10 bases from J, with 22 bases between.

CDR3 amino acids: CASTQRRTGNTEAFF. The CDR3 DNA is TGTGCCAGCACTCAAAGGAGAACGGGGAACACTGAAGCTTTCTTT. The chain couples TRBV25-1 to TRBJ1-1; D call uncertain. The CDR3 spans 15 residues. The germline V and J ends were trimmed by 7 bases and 1 base, with 16 bases remaining between them. The germline V gene encodes CDR1 MGHDK and CDR2 SYGVNS.

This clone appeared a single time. The DNA of the CDR3 is TGTGCCAGCAGCCTCGGGGGAAACACCATATATTTT. Its translation: CASSLGGNTIYF. The chain is built from TRBV28 and TRBJ1-3; D is undetermined. Trimming cost V 6 bases and J 4 bases, with 7 bases left between them. This CDR3 contains 12 residues. The germline V gene has CDR1 MDHEN and CDR2 SYDVKM.

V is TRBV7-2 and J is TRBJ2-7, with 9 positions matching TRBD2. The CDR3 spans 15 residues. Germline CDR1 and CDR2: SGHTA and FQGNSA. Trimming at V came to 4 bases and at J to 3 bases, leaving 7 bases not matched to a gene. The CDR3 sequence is CASSYAGTSSYEQYF. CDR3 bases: TGTGCCAGCAGCTACGCCGGGACTAGCAGCTACGAGCAGTACTTC.

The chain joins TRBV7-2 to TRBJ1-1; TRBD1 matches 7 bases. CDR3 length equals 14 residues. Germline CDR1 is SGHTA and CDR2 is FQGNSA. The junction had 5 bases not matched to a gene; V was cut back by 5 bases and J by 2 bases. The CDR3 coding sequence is TGTGCCAGCAGCCCTGACAGGGCCAACACTGAAGCTTTCTTT. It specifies CASSPDRANTEAFF. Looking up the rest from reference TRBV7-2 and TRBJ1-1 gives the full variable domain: GAGVSQSPSNKVTEKGKDVELRCDPISGHTALYWYRQSLGQGLEFLIYFQGNSAPDKSGLPSDRFSAERTGGSVSTLTIQRTQQEDSAVYLCASSPDRANTEAFFGQGTRLTVV.

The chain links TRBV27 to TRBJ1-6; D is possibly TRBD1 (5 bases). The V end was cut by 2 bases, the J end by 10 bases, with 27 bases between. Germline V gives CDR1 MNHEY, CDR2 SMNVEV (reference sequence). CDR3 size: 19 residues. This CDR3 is CASSLGALGGYSTGSPLHF. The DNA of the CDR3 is TGTGCCAGCAGTTTAGGGGCCTTGGGGGGGTATTCAACTGGGTCACCCCTCCACTTT.

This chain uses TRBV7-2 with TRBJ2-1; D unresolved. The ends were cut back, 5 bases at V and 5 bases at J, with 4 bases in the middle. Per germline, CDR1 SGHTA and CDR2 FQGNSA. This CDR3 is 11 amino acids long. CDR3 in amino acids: CASSTNNEQFF. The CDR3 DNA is TGTGCCAGCAGCACTAACAATGAGCAGTTCTTC.

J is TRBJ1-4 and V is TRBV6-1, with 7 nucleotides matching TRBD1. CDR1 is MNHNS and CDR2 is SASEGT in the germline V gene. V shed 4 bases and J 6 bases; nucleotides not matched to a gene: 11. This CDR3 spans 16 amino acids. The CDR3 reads CASSGVRGRVDEKLFF. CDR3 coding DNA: TGTGCCAGCAGTGGGGTGAGGGGGCGGGTGGATGAAAAACTGTTTTTT.

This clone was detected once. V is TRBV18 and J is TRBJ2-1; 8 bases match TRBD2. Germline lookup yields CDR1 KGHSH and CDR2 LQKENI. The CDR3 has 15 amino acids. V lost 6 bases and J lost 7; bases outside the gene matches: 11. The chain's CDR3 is CASSSRRGAENEQFF. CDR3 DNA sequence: TGTGCCAGCTCCTCCCGGCGGGGGGCCGAGAATGAGCAGTTCTTC.

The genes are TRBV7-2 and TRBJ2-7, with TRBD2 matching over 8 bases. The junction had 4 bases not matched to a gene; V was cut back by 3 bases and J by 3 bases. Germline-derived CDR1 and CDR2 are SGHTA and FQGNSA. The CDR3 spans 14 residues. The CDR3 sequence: CASSLAGGRYEQYF. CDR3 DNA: TGTGCCAGCAGCTTGGCGGGGGGACGCTACGAGCAGTACTTC.

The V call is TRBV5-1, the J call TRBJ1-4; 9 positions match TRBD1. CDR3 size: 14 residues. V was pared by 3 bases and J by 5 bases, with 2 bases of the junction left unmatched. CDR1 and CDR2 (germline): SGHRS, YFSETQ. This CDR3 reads CASSSGQGNEKLFF. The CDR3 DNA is TGCGCCAGCAGCTCGGGACAGGGAAATGAAAAACTGTTTTTT. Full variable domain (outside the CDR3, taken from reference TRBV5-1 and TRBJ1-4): KAGVTQTPRYLIKTRGQQVTLSCSPISGHRSVSWYQQTPGQGLQFLFEYFSETQRNKGNFPGRFSGRQFSNSRSEMNVSTLELGDSALYLCASSSGQGNEKLFFGSGTQLSVL.

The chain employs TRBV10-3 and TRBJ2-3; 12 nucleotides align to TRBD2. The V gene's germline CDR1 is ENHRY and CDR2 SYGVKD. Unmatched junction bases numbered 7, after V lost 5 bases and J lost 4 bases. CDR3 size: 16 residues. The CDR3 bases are TGTGCCATCAGTAGGACTAGCGGGGAAGTCTCAGATACGCAGTATTTT. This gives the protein CAISRTSGEVSDTQYF.

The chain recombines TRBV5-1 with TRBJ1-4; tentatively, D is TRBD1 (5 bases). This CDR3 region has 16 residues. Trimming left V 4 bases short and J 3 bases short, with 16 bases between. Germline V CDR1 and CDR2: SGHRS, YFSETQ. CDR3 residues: CASSTRAGFANEKLFF. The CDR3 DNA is TGCGCCAGCAGCACCCGCGCAGGGTTTGCTAATGAAAAACTGTTTTTT.

The CDR3, as DNA: TGTGCCAGCTCACCCCGGACTAGCGGTAACAATGAGCAGTTCTTC. As protein: CASSPRTSGNNEQFF. The chain joins TRBV18 to TRBJ2-1; 10 nucleotides line up with TRBD2. Germline V gives CDR1 KGHSH, CDR2 LQKENI. J gave up 5 bases and V 3 bases, and 4 bases lay outside the gene matches. CDR3 length: 15 residues.

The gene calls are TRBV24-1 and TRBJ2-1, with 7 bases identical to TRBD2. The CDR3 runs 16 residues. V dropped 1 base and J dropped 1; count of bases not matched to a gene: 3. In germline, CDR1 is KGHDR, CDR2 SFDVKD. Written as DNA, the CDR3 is TGTGCCACCAGTGATTTAACAGCGGGGTCCTACAATGAGCAGTTCTTC. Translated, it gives CATSDLTAGSYNEQFF.

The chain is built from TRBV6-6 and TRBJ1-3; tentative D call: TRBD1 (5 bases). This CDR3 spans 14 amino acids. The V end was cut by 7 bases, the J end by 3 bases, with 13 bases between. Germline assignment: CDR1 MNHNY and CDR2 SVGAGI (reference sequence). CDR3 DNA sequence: TGTGCCAGCAACCGCGGGGGACTTGGAAACACCATATATTTT. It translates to CASNRGGLGNTIYF.

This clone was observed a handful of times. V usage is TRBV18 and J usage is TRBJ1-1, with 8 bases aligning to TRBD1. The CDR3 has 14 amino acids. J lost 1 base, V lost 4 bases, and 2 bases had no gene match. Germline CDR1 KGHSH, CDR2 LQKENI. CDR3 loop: CASSHGTGNTEAFF. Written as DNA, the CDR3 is TGTGCCAGCTCACACGGGACAGGGAACACTGAAGCTTTCTTT.

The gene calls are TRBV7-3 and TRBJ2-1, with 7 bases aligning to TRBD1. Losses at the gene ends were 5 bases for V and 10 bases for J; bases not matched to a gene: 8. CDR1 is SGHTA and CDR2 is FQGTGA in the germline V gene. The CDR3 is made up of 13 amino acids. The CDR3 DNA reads TGTGCCAGCAGCAAAAACAGGGGATACGAGCAGTTCTTC. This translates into CASSKNRGYEQFF. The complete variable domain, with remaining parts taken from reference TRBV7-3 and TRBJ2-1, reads GAGVSQTPSNKVTEKGKYVELRCDPISGHTALYWYRQSLGQGPEFLIYFQGTGAADDSGLPNDRFFAVRPEGSVSTLKIQRTERGDSAVYLCASSKNRGYEQFFGPGTRLTVL.

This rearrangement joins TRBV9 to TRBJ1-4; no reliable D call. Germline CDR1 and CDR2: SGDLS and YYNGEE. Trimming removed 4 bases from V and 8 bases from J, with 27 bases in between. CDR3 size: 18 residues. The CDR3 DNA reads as TGTGCCAGCAGCCCAACCCCAAGCGCTGGCTTCGTGAACGAAAAACTGTTTTTT. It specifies CASSPTPSAGFVNEKLFF.

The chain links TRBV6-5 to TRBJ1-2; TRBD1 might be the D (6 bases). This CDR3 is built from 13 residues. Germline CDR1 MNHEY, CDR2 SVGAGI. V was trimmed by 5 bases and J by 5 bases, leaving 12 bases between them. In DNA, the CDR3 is TGTGCCAGCAGTACTGGGGGCGCTTATGGCTACACCTTC. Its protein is CASSTGGAYGYTF.

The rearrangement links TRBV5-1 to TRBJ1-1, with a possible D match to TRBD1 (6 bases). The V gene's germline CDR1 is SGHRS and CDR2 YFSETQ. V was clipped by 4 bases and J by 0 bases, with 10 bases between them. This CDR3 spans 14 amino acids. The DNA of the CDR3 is TGCGCCAGCAGCAGGGGACAAGTGAACACTGAAGCTTTCTTT. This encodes CASSRGQVNTEAFF.

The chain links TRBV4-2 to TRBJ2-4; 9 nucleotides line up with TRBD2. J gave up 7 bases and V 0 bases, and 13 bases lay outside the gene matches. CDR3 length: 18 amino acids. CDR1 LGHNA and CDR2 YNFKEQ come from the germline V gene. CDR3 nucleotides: TGTGCCAGCAGCCAAGAGCGAGCGGGAGGCCCCTCCCAGAACATTCAGTACTTC. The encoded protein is CASSQERAGGPSQNIQYF.